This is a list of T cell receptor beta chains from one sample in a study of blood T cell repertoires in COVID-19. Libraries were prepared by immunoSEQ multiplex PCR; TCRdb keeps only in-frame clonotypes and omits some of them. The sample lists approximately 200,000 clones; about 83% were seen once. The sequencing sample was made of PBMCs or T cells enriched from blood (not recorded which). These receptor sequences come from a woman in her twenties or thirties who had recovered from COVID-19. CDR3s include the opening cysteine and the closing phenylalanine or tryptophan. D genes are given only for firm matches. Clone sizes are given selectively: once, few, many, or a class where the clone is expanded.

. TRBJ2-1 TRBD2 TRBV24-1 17 TGTGCCACCAGTGATCCACGGACTAGTGGATACCACAATGAGCAGTTCTTC CATSDPRTSGYHNEQFF
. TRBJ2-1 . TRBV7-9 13 TGTGCCAGCAGACAGGAAGGCCGGAGTGAGCAGTTCTTC CASRQEGRSEQFF
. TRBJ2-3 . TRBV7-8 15 TGTGCCAGCAGCTTAGATTCGGTTAGCACAGATACGCAGTATTTT CASSLDSVSTDTQYF
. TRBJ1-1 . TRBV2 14 TGTGCCAGCACCCCAACCGAAGGGAGCACTGAAGCTTTCTTT CASTPTEGSTEAFF
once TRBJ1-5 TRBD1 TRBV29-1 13 TGCAGCGTGGGGACAGCCCCCCATCAGCCCCAGCATTTT CSVGTAPHQPQHF
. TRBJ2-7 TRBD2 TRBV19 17 TGTGCCAGTAGTATAAGATTGTCGGGACTAGTTCGAAACGAGCAGTACTTC CASSIRLSGLVRNEQYF
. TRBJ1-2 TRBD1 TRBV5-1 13 TGCGCCAGCAGCTCCCCCGGGACAGATGGCTACACCTTC CASSSPGTDGYTF
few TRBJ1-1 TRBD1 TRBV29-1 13 TGCAGCGTTCAACAGGGGGCGAGTACTGAAGCTTTCTTT CSVQQGASTEAFF
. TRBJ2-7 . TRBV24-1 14 TGTGCCACCAGTGAAGGGACAAGCTCCTACGAGCAGTACTTC CATSEGTSSYEQYF
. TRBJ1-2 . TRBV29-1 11 TGCAGCGTCGACTCAGGGTCTGGCTACACCTTC CSVDSGSGYTF
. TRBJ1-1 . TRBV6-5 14 TGTGCCAGCAGTCCCGAAGAGCGGGGAGGTGAAGCTTTCTTT CASSPEERGGEAFF
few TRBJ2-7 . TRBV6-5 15 TGTGCCAGCAGCCAATGGAGGGGAGTCGGATACGAGCAGTACTTC CASSQWRGVGYEQYF
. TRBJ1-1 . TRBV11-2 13 TGTGCCAGCAGCTTAGGACAAGCCACTGAAGCTTTCTTT CASSLGQATEAFF
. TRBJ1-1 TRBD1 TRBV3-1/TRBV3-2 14 TGTGCCAGCAGCCGCTCGACAGGGGGAACTGAAGCTTTCTTT CASSRSTGGTEAFF
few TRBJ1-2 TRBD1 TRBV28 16 TGTGCCAGCAGCAACTCCGGGACAGGGGGCCCATATGGCTACACCTTC CASSNSGTGGPYGYTF
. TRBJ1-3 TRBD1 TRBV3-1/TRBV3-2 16 TGTGCCAGCAGCCCGCGGGGACAGGGGGCAGGAAACACCATATATTTT CASSPRGQGAGNTIYF
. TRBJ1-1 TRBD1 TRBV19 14 TGTGCCAGTAGACTGGACAGGGGGAACACTGAAGCTTTCTTT CASRLDRGNTEAFF
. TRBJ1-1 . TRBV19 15 TGTGCCAGTAGTACTCAGACAGTAAGGAACACTGAAGCTTTCTTT CASSTQTVRNTEAFF
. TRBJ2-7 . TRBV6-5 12 TGTGCCAGCGGGTCCGGGAACTACGAGCAGTACTTC CASGSGNYEQYF
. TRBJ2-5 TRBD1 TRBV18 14 TGTGCCAGCTCTCCAGGACAGGGGCAAGAGACCCAGTACTTC CASSPGQGQETQYF
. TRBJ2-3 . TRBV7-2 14 TGTGCCAGCAGCTTACATAGGGGCGCAGATACGCAGTATTTT CASSLHRGADTQYF
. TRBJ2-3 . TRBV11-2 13 TGTGCCAGCAGCTTCATTAGCACAGATACGCAGTATTTT CASSFISTDTQYF
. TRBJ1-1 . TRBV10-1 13 TGCGCCAGCCGTGAGGACAGCAACACTGAAGCTTTCTTT CASREDSNTEAFF
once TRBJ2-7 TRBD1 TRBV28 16 TGTGCCAGCAGTCCCCCGGGACAGGGGAACTCCTACGAGCAGTACTTC CASSPPGQGNSYEQYF
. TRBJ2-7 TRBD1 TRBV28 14 TGTGCCAGCAGTACCGGGACAGGAAAATTTGAGCAGTACTTC CASSTGTGKFEQYF
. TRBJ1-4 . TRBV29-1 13 TGCAGCGTCTCACAGGGAACTAATGAAAAACTGTTTTTT CSVSQGTNEKLFF
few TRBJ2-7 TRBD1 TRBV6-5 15 TGTGCCAGCAGGCCTGGTGGGACAGGTTCCTACGAGCAGTACTTC CASRPGGTGSYEQYF
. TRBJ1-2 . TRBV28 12 TGTGCCAGCACCACAGGGAGGGCTGGCTACACCTTC CASTTGRAGYTF
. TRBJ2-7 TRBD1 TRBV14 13 TGTGCCAGCAGTTACAGGGACAGGGACGAGCAGTACTTC CASSYRDRDEQYF
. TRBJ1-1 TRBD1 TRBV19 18 TGTGCCAGTAGTATTTCGTCCGTGACAGGGGGATTCCTCACTGAAGCTTTCTTT CASSISSVTGGFLTEAFF
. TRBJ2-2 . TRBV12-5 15 TGTGCTAGTGGTTTCGACAGCTTAAACACCGGGGAGCTGTTTTTT CASGFDSLNTGELFF
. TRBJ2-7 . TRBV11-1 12 TGTGCCAGCTCAAGAGAGGGCGACGAGCAGTACTTC CASSREGDEQYF
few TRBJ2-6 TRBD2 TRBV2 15 TGTGCCAGCAGGGCGGGGGACTCTGGGGCCAACGTCCTGACTTTC CASRAGDSGANVLTF
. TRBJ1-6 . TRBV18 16 TGTGCCAGCTCACCACAAAGTCAGGGGAATAATTCACCCCTCCACTTT CASSPQSQGNNSPLHF
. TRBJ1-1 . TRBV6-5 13 TGTGCCAGCAGGTTAATACAGGGATCGGAAGCTTTCTTT CASRLIQGSEAFF
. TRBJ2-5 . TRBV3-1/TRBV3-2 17 TGTGCCAGCAGCCAAGATCGTGTTAGCGGCTTCCAAGAGACCCAGTACTTC CASSQDRVSGFQETQYF
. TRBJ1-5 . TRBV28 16 TGTGCCAGCAGTTTATTTAGGGGCAGAGGAAATCAGCCCCAGCATTTT CASSLFRGRGNQPQHF
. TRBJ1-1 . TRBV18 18 TGTGCCAGCTCACGGGACTTTAACAGCCTTTCTAGGCCACCTGAAGCTTTCTTT CASSRDFNSLSRPPEAFF
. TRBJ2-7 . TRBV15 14 TGTGCCACCAGCAGAGGGGCGGGCCCCTACGAGCAGTACTTC CATSRGAGPYEQYF
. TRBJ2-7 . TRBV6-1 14 TGTGCCAGCAGTGACAGACAGTCCTCCTACGAGCAGTACTTC CASSDRQSSYEQYF
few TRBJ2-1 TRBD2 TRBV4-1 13 TGCGCCAGCAGCCAAGACGGGGGGAGTGAGCAGTTCTTC CASSQDGGSEQFF
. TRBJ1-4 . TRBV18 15 TGTGCCAGCTCATTAGCACCGAACTCTAATGAAAAACTGTTTTTT CASSLAPNSNEKLFF
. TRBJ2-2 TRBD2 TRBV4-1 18 TGCGCCAGCAGCCAAGATTGGTTAGCTAGCGGGAGGAACGGGGAGCTGTTTTTT CASSQDWLASGRNGELFF
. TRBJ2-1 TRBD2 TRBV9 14 TGTGCCAGCGATCCGGGACTAGCGGGAAATGAGCAGTTCTTC CASDPGLAGNEQFF
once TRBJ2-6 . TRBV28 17 TGTGCCGGGAACTACGACGGACTAAACCCTGGGGCCAACGTCCTGACTTTC CAGNYDGLNPGANVLTF
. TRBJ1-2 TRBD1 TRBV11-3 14 TGTGCCAGCAGCAACGGGACAGCCAACTATGGCTACACCTTC CASSNGTANYGYTF
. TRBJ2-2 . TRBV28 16 TGTGCCAGCAGTTTGGTTACGACAGTGGGCACCGGGGAGCTGTTTTTT CASSLVTTVGTGELFF
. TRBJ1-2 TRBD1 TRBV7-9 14 TGTGCCAGCAGCTTACCCGGGACAGGGGATGGCTACACCTTC CASSLPGTGDGYTF
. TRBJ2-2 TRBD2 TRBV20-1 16 TGCAGTGCTAGTCTAACTAGCGGGACGGTCACCGGGGAGCTGTTTTTT CSASLTSGTVTGELFF
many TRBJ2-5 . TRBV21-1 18 TGTGCCAGCAGCTCCCGGGGCAAGGGACTAGCGGGAGGAGCGACCCAGTACTTC CASSSRGKGLAGGATQYF
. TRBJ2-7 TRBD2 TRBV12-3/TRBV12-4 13 TGTGCCAGCACACCGGGACTAGCTTACGAGCAGTACTTC CASTPGLAYEQYF
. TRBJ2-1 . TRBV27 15 TGTGCCAGCAGTTTAGCGGGACTTACCTACAATGAGCAGTTCTTC CASSLAGLTYNEQFF